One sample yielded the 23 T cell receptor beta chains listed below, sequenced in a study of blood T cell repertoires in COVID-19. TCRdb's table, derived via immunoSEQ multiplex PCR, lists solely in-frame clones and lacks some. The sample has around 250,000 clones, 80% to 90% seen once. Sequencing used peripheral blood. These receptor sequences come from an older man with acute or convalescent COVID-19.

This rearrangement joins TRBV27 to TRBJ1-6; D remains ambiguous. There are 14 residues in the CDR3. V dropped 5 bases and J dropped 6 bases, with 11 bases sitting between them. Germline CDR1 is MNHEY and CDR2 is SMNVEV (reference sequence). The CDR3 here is CASSPTVTNSPLHF. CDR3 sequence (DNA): TGTGCCAGCAGTCCTACAGTCACTAATTCACCCCTCCACTTT.

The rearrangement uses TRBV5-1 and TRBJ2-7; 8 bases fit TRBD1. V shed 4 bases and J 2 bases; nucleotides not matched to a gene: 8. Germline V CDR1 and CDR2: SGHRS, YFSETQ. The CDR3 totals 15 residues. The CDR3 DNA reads TGCGCCAGCAGCCCGTCGGGACAGGAGACCTACGAGCAGTACTTC. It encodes CASSPSGQETYEQYF.

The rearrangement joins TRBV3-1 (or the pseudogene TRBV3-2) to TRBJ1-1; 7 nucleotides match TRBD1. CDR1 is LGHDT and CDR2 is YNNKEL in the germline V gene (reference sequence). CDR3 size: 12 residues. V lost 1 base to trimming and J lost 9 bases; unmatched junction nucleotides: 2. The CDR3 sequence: CASSQATGKAFF. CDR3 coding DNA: TGTGCCAGCAGCCAAGCGACAGGGAAAGCTTTCTTT.

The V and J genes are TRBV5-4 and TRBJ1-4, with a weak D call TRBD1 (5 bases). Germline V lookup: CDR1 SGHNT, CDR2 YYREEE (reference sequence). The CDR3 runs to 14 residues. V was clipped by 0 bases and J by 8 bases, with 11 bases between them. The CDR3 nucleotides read TGTGCCAGCAGCTTGGCCAGGGAGGAGGAAAAACTGTTTTTT. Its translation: CASSLAREEEKLFF. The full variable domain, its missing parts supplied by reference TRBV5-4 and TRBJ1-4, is ETGVTQSPTHLIKTRGQQVTLRCSSQSGHNTVSWYQQALGQGPQFIFQYYREEENGRGNFPPRFSGLQFPNYSSELNVNALELDDSALYLCASSLAREEEKLFFGSGTQLSVL.

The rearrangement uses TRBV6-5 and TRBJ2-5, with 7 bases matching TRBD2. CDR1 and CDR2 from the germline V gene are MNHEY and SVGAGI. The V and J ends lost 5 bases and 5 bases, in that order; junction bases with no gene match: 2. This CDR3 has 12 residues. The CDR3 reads CASSQGGETQYF. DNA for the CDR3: TGTGCCAGCAGTCAGGGAGGGGAGACCCAGTACTTC.

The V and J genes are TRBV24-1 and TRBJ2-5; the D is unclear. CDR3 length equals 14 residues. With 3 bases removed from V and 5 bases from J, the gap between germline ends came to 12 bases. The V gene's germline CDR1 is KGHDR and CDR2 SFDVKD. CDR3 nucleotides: TGTGCCACCAGTGATACCCAGCGAGGCGAGACCCAGTACTTC. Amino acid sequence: CATSDTQRGETQYF.

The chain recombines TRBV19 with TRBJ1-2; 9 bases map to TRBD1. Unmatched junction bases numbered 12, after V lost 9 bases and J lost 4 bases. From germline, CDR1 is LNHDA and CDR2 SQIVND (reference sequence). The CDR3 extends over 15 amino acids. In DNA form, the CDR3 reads TGTGCCAGCGGACAGGGGCCCAATATTTTCTATGGCTACACCTTC. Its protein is CASGQGPNIFYGYTF.

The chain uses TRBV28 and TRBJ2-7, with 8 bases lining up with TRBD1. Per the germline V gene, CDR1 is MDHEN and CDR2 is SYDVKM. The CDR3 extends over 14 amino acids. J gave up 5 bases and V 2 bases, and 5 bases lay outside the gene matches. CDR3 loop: CASSLRDRLHEQYF. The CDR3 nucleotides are TGTGCCAGCAGTTTAAGGGACAGGCTCCACGAGCAGTACTTC.

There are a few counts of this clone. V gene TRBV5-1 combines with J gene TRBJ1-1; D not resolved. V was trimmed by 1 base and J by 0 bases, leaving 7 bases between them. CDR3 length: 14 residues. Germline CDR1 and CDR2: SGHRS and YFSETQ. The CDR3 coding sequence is TGCGCCAGCAGCTTGACCCAGATGAACACTGAAGCTTTCTTT. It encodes CASSLTQMNTEAFF.

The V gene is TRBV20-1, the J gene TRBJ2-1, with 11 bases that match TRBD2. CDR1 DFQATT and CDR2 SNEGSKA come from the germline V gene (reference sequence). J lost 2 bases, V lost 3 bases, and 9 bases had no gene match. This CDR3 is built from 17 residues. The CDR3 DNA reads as TGCAGTGCTAGTCCCGGGACTAGCGGCAATACCTACAATGAGCAGTTCTTC. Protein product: CSASPGTSGNTYNEQFF.

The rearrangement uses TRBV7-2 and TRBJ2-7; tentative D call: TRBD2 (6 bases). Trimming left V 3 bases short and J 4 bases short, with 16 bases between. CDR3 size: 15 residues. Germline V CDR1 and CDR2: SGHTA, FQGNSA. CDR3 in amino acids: CASSLGDGGLYEQYF. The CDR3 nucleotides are TGTGCCAGCAGCTTGGGGGACGGGGGTCTTTACGAGCAGTACTTC.

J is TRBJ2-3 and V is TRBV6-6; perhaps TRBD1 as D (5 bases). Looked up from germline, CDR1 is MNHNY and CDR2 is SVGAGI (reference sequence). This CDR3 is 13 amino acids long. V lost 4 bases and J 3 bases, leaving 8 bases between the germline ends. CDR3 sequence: CASSWPGTDTQYF. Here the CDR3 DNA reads TGTGCCAGCAGTTGGCCAGGGACAGATACGCAGTATTTT.

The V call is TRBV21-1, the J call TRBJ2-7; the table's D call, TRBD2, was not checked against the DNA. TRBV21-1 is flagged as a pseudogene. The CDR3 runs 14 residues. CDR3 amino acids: CASSKSRLATEQYF. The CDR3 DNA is TGTGCCAGCAGCAAAAGTAGACTAGCGACCGAGCAGTACTTC.

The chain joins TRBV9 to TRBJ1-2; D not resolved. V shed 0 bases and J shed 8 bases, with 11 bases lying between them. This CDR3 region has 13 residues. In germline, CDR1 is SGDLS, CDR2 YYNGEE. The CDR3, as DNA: TGTGCCAGCAGCGTAGGAACGGGTTCCGGCTACACCTTC. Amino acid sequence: CASSVGTGSGYTF.

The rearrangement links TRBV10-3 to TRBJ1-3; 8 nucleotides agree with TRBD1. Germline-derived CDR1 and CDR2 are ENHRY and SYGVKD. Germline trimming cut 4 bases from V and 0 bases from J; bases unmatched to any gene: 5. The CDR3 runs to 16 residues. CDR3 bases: TGTGCCATCAGTGGATCGGGACAGGACTCTGGAAACACCATATATTTT. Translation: CAISGSGQDSGNTIYF.

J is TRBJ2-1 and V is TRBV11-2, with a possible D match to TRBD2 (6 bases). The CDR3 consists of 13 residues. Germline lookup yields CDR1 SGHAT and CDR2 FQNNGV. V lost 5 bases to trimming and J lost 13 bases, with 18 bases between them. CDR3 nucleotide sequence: TGTGCCAGCAGCCGGGGGTGGGAGCGGCATCAGTTCTTC. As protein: CASSRGWERHQFF.

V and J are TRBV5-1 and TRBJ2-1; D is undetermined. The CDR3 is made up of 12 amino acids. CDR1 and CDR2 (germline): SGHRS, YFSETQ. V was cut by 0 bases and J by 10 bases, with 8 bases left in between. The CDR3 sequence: CASSLAQREQFF. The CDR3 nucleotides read TGCGCCAGCAGCTTGGCTCAGAGGGAGCAGTTCTTC.

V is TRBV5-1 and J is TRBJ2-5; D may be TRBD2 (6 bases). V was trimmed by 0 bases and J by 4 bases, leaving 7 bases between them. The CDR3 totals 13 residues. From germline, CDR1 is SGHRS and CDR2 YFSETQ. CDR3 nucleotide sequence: TGCGCCAGCAGCTTGGGACTAGGAGAGACCCAGTACTTC. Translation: CASSLGLGETQYF.

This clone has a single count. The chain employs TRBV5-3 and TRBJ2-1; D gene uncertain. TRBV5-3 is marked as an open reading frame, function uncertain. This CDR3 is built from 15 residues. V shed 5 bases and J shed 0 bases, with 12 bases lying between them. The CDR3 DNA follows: TGTGCCAGAAGGCCTACAGTGATCTCCTACAATGAGCAGTTCTTC. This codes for CARRPTVISYNEQFF.

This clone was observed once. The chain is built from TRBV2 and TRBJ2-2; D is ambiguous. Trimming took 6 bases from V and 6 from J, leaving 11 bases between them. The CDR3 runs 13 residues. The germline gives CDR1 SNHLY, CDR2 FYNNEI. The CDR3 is CASRDSGAGELFF. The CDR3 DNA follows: TGTGCCAGCAGAGATTCAGGCGCCGGGGAGCTGTTTTTT.

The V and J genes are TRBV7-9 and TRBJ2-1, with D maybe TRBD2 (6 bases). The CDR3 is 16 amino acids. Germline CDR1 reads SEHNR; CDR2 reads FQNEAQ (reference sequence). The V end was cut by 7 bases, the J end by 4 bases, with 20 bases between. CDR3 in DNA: TGTGCCAGCACGGGATCTACCGGGACTGGTTACAATGAGCAGTTCTTC. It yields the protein CASTGSTGTGYNEQFF.

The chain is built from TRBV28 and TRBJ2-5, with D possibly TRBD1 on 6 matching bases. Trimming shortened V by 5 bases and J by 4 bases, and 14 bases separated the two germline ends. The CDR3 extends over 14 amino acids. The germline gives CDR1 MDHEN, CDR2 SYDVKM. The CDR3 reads CASSPGGQGETQYF. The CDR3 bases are TGTGCCAGCAGTCCTGGGGGCCAGGGAGAGACCCAGTACTTC.

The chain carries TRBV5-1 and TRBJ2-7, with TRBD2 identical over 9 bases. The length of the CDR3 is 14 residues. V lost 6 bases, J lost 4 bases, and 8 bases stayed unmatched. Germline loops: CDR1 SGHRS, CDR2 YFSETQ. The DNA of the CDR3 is TGCGCCAGCACCCCCCAGGCGGGAGGGTACGAGCAGTACTTC. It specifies CASTPQAGGYEQYF.